This TCR beta chain was found in a study of cytomegalovirus exposure and HLA in healthy donors. Findings and limits, study-wide: Associated with cytomegalovirus, according to the listing, were some 180 TCR beta chains. What a later analysis showed was that several of the most significant clusters appeared linked to common viral pathogens.

J lost 5 bases, V lost 0 bases, and 8 bases had no gene match. The CDR3 totals 17 residues. Germline V gene data show CDR1 as SGHRS and CDR2 as YFSETQ. 60 Vbeta and 13 Jbeta primers were used in PCR. Produced via immunoSEQ multiplex PCR; TCRdb's table is partial and in-frame only. Of under 200,000 clones in the sample, around three quarters are singletons; the top ten hold approximately 2.2%. Regarding this clone: As yet, its antigen is unknown.

The material sequenced was PBMCs. This TCR derives from a woman between 50 and 59 years old in good health and CMV-seronegative. The V gene is TRBV5-1, the J gene TRBJ2-1, with 10 bases identical to TRBD1. CDR3 DNA: TGCGCCAGCAGCTTGGACCGAGGGGACAGGGGAAACAATGAGCAGTTCTTC. This sequence encodes CASSLDRGDRGNNEQFF. The full variable domain, completed using reference TRBV5-1 and TRBJ2-1, is KAGVTQTPRYLIKTRGQQVTLSCSPISGHRSVSWYQQTPGQGLQFLFEYFSETQRNKGNFPGRFSGRQFSNSRSEMNVSTLELGDSALYLCASSLDRGDRGNNEQFFGPGTRLTVL.